The 30 T cell receptor beta chains below were found in one sample sequenced in a study of Graves' ophthalmopathy and Graves' hyperthyroidism. RNA transcripts were the template, and TCR beta CDR3 regions were amplified from them. Scientists carried out first-round RT-PCR using HTBI primers and then a second-round multiplex PCR. MiXCR, applied by TCRdb to the multiplex PCR reads, yields one record per CDR3 protein. Of approximately 540,000 distinct CDR3 sequences in the sample, approximately 37% were seen once. The sequenced material came from peripheral blood or thyroid tissue (not recorded which). The receptors come from an adult man with Graves' hyperthyroidism.

The sample holds a few counts of this clonotype. This rearrangement joins TRBV16 to TRBJ1-4; D call uncertain. Trimming cost V 2 bases and J 0 bases, with 10 bases left between them. CDR1 KGHSY and CDR2 FQNENV come from the germline V gene. The CDR3 spans 16 residues. The CDR3 region is CASSQESGTTNEKLFF. CDR3 nucleotide sequence: TGTGCCAGCAGCCAAGAGAGTGGGACAACTAATGAAAAACTGTTTTTT.

The rearrangement uses TRBV9 and TRBJ2-7, with D maybe TRBD1 (6 bases). V was cut by 0 bases and J by 3 bases, with 13 bases left in between. CDR3 length: 15 residues. CDR1 and CDR2 from the germline V gene are SGDLS and YYNGEE. The CDR3 sequence is CASSVGQGNYYEQYF. The CDR3 bases are TGTGCCAGCAGCGTAGGTCAGGGGAACTACTACGAGCAGTACTTC.

The chain links TRBV7-2 to TRBJ2-3; no reliable D call. The CDR3 has 12 residues. The germline V and J ends were trimmed by 4 bases and 2 bases, with 4 bases remaining between them. From germline, CDR1 is SGHTA and CDR2 FQGNSA. CDR3 sequence (DNA): TGTGCCAGCAGCTATTACACAGATACGCAGTATTTT. Translation: CASSYYTDTQYF.

Details on this clonotype: This may stem from a read error, because a much larger clone lies one nucleotide away. The CDR3 loop reads CSARAEDSWDTEAFF. The DNA of the CDR3 is TGCAGTGCTAGAGCCGAAGACAGCTGGGACACTGAAGCTTTCTTT. The chain joins TRBV20-1 to TRBJ1-1; a possible D gene is TRBD1 (5 bases). Trimming removed 1 base at V and 3 bases at J, with 15 bases between. Germline V gene data show CDR1 as DFQATT and CDR2 as SNEGSKA (reference sequence). CDR3 length: 15 residues.

This clonotype was seen at least ten times. V is TRBV29-1 and J is TRBJ1-1; 8 bases are a match to TRBD1. Germline assignment: CDR1 SQVTM and CDR2 ANQGSEA. V dropped 5 bases and J dropped 8; count of bases not matched to a gene: 7. The CDR3 has 12 residues. This chain's CDR3 is CSVLTGGLEAFF. DNA of the CDR3: TGCAGCGTTCTTACAGGGGGACTCGAAGCTTTCTTT.

The DNA for the CDR3 is TGTGCCAGCAGCTTACTGGGCGTGGAGACCCAGTACTTC. It encodes CASSLLGVETQYF. V is TRBV7-9 and J is TRBJ2-5; D is unresolved. This CDR3 is 13 amino acids long. Trimming removed 2 bases at V and 5 bases at J, with 9 bases between. Per germline, CDR1 SEHNR and CDR2 FQNEAQ (reference sequence). The whole variable domain, remainder taken from reference TRBV7-9 and TRBJ2-5, is DTGVSQNPRHKITKRGQNVTFRCDPISEHNRLYWYRQTLGQGPEFLTYFQNEAQLEKSRLLSDRFSAERPKGSFSTLEIQRTEQGDSAMYLCASSLLGVETQYFGPGTRLLVL.

At least ten counts were recorded for this clonotype. CDR3 nucleotides: TGTGCTAGTGGGACAGGTTTCTTCTATAATTCACCCCTCCACTTT. It encodes CASGTGFFYNSPLHF. The chain combines TRBV12-5 with TRBJ1-6; a possible D gene is TRBD1 (6 bases). CDR1 is LGHNT, CDR2 FRNRAP, per germline. This CDR3 spans 15 amino acids. V was shortened by 6 bases and J by 3 bases, with 12 bases between the two germline ends.

This rearrangement joins TRBV2 to TRBJ2-7; 11 positions agree with TRBD2. Germline V gives CDR1 SNHLY, CDR2 FYNNEI. The CDR3 is 14 residues long. V lost 7 bases and J lost 7; bases outside the gene matches: 9. CDR3 sequence reads: CASTLTSGAGEQYF. The CDR3 DNA is TGTGCCAGCACCTTGACTAGCGGGGCAGGGGAGCAGTACTTC.

V gene TRBV10-3 combines with J gene TRBJ1-2, with a weak D call TRBD1 (5 bases). The CDR3 consists of 13 residues. Germline CDR1 is ENHRY and CDR2 is SYGVKD. Trimming took 3 bases from V and 8 from J, leaving 13 bases between them. CDR3 residues: CAISDRGLSGYTF. The CDR3 DNA is TGTGCCATCAGTGATCGGGGGTTGTCGGGCTACACCTTC.

This clonotype occurred a few times. J is TRBJ2-3 and V is TRBV10-3; D is unresolved. The CDR3 has 13 residues. The germline V gene has CDR1 ENHRY and CDR2 SYGVKD. Trimming cost V 5 bases and J 2 bases, with 8 bases left between them. The CDR3 coding sequence is TGTGCCATCAGTACCCCTGACACAGATACGCAGTATTTT. Protein sequence: CAISTPDTDTQYF.

Concerning this clonotype itself: At one boundary the junction diverges from the germline segment, which might be a read error. The gene calls are TRBV7-9 and TRBJ1-4, with D possibly being TRBD1 (5 bases). Germline CDR1 reads SEHNR; CDR2 reads FQNEAQ (reference sequence). The CDR3 has 16 residues. The CDR3 sequence is CASSQTGGTTNEKLFF. CDR3 sequence (DNA): TGCGCCAGCAGCCAAACCGGGGGAACAACTAATGAAAAACTGTTTTTT. Supplemented by reference TRBV7-9 and TRBJ1-4, the full variable domain reads DTGVSQNPRHKITKRGQNVTFRCDPISEHNRLYWYRQTLGQGPEFLTYFQNEAQLEKSRLLSDRFSAERPKGSFSTLEIQRTEQGDSAMYLCASSQTGGTTNEKLFFGSGTQLSVL.

The J gene is TRBJ1-5, the V gene TRBV28, with D tentatively TRBD1 (5 bases). The V gene's germline CDR1 is MDHEN and CDR2 SYDVKM. The ends were cut back, 2 bases at V and 4 bases at J, with 9 bases in the middle. This CDR3 has 14 amino acids. The CDR3 sequence is CASSLTWGNQPQHF. The CDR3 DNA sequence: TGTGCCAGCAGTTTAACCTGGGGGAATCAGCCCCAGCATTTT.

This clonotype showed up just a few times. The chain employs TRBV12-5 and TRBJ2-5; possible D gene TRBD1, 5 bases. The length of the CDR3 is 14 residues. Trimming shortened V by 1 base and J by 5 bases, and 11 bases separated the two germline ends. In germline, CDR1 is LGHNT, CDR2 FRNRAP. The CDR3: CASGLGQGTETQYF. The CDR3 region has the DNA TGTGCTAGTGGTTTGGGGCAGGGCACCGAGACCCAGTACTTC.

The gene calls are TRBV30 and TRBJ1-4, with D unclear. The assigned J gene may be wrong: the sequence end matches TRBJ2-2 better. CDR3 size: 13 residues. CDR1 GTSNPN and CDR2 SVGIG come from the germline V gene (reference sequence). CDR3 protein: CAWSLGNTGELFF. For the CDR3, the DNA is TGTGCCTGGAGCTTGGGGAACACCGGGGAGCTGTTTTTT.

This clonotype was counted between two and nine times. The chain uses TRBV24-1 and TRBJ2-1, with D possibly being TRBD2 (6 bases). This CDR3 spans 15 amino acids. With 7 bases removed from V and 8 bases from J, the gap between germline ends came to 20 bases. Germline CDR1 and CDR2: KGHDR and SFDVKD. CDR3 sequence (DNA): TGTGCCACCAGCTACCCGGGACTCGGTGGCGATGAGCAGTTCTTC. Residues: CATSYPGLGGDEQFF.

This clonotype was seen ten or more times. The chain couples TRBV7-9 to TRBJ1-1, with unresolved D. Trimming removed 6 bases from V and 0 bases from J, with 11 bases in between. The germline CDR1 and CDR2 sequences are SEHNR and FQNEAQ (reference sequence). This CDR3 comprises 14 residues. This CDR3 reads CASSRSPLNTEAFF. CDR3 bases: TGTGCCAGCAGTCGAAGCCCGTTGAACACTGAAGCTTTCTTT.

V usage is TRBV7-6 and J usage is TRBJ1-3, with no clear D. The CDR3 runs 13 residues. Trimming removed 3 bases at V and 7 bases at J, with 10 bases between. Germline CDR1 SGHVS, CDR2 FNYEAQ. Here the CDR3 DNA reads TGTGCCAGCAGCTTGTCACAGCAGAACACCATATATTTT. It is translated as CASSLSQQNTIYF.

This clonotype was observed many times. The chain recombines TRBV10-1 with TRBJ2-7; tentative D call: TRBD1 (5 bases). Germline-derived CDR1 and CDR2 are WNHNN and SYGVQD (reference sequence). V was clipped by 3 bases and J by 6 bases, with 12 bases between them. CDR3 length: 13 amino acids. CDR3 amino acids: CASSDQGVGEQYF. CDR3 nucleotides: TGCGCCAGCAGTGACCAGGGTGTCGGCGAGCAGTACTTC.

The J gene is TRBJ2-7, the V gene TRBV7-8, with TRBD1 matching 7 bases. Germline CDR1 and CDR2: SGHVS and FQNEAQ. V dropped 6 bases and J dropped 6; count of bases not matched to a gene: 8. The CDR3 totals 13 residues. The DNA of the CDR3 is TGTGCCAGCAGTCAACCTAACAGGGGCGAGCAGTACTTC. Translation: CASSQPNRGEQYF.

This rearrangement joins TRBV5-4 to TRBJ1-4, with D possibly matching TRBD1 (5 bases). Trimming pared 0 bases from V and 4 bases from J, leaving 7 bases between. This CDR3 is 14 amino acids long. In germline, CDR1 is SGHNT, CDR2 YYREEE (reference sequence). The CDR3 protein is CASSLDRHNEKLFF. Written as DNA, the CDR3 is TGTGCCAGCAGCTTGGACAGGCATAATGAAAAACTGTTTTTT. Together with reference TRBV5-4 and TRBJ1-4, the CDR3 gives the full variable domain: ETGVTQSPTHLIKTRGQQVTLRCSSQSGHNTVSWYQQALGQGPQFIFQYYREEENGRGNFPPRFSGLQFPNYSSELNVNALELDDSALYLCASSLDRHNEKLFFGSGTQLSVL.

This clonotype was counted a few times. The chain has TRBV5-1 and TRBJ2-7, with D possibly TRBD1 on 6 matching bases. V was shortened by 6 bases and J by 1 base, with 14 bases between the two germline ends. Germline CDR1 reads SGHRS; CDR2 reads YFSETQ. There are 14 residues in the CDR3. CDR3 sequence reads: CASTPTGTSYEQYF. The CDR3 bases are TGCGCCAGCACCCCCACAGGGACGTCCTACGAGCAGTACTTC.

The chain uses TRBV11-2 and TRBJ2-2, with D perhaps TRBD2 (6 bases). Trimming removed 0 bases at V and 3 bases at J, with 11 bases between. Germline loops: CDR1 SGHAT, CDR2 FQNNGV. This CDR3 comprises 16 residues. In DNA, the CDR3 is TGTGCCAGCAGCTTAGATGGGGGGATAGACACCGGGGAGCTGTTTTTT. This translates into CASSLDGGIDTGELFF.

This sequence joins TRBV6-5 and TRBJ1-1; TRBD1 might be the D (5 bases). V dropped 4 bases and J dropped 3 bases, with 18 bases sitting between them. The CDR3 is 16 amino acids. The germline V gene encodes CDR1 MNHEY and CDR2 SVGAGI. CDR3 region: CASSLRQGGVDTEAFF. For the CDR3, the DNA is TGTGCCAGCAGTTTGAGGCAGGGCGGTGTGGACACTGAAGCTTTCTTT.

In its sample, this clonotype was seen many times. The gene calls are TRBV7-2 and TRBJ1-6, with D unclear. Germline V gives CDR1 SGHTA, CDR2 FQGNSA. This CDR3 comprises 14 residues. V lost 5 bases, J lost 4 bases, and 9 bases lay in between. CDR3 residues: CASSPWSYNSPLHF. CDR3 in DNA: TGTGCCAGCAGCCCCTGGTCGTATAATTCACCCCTCCACTTT.

This clonotype was recorded many times. The chain recombines TRBV19 with TRBJ2-5, with D possibly TRBD1 on 5 matching bases. CDR1 is LNHDA, CDR2 SQIVND, per germline (reference sequence). CDR3 size: 14 residues. V was pared by 4 bases and J by 6 bases, with 15 bases between. The chain's CDR3 is CASSTVQGPQTQYF. The CDR3 nucleotides are TGTGCCAGTAGTACCGTCCAGGGCCCGCAGACCCAGTACTTC.

The V gene is TRBV2, the J gene TRBJ1-1; possible D gene TRBD1, 5 bases. The CDR3 has 15 residues. The V end was cut by 7 bases, the J end by 14 bases, with 29 bases between. The germline CDR1 and CDR2 sequences are SNHLY and FYNNEI. For the CDR3, the DNA is TGTGCCAGCATCGTACTAGCGGGGGGTAACAATGAGCAGTTCTTT. It is translated as CASIVLAGGNNEQFF.

This clonotype was detected ten times or more. The chain is built from TRBV7-9 and TRBJ1-2; perhaps TRBD1 as D (6 bases). V gave up 5 bases and J gave up 0 bases, with 13 bases separating them. This CDR3 contains 15 residues. Germline V gene data show CDR1 as SEHNR and CDR2 as FQNEAQ (reference sequence). This CDR3 reads CASSPLTGPNYGYTF. As DNA, the CDR3 is TGTGCCAGCAGCCCATTGACAGGTCCTAACTATGGCTACACCTTC.

A note on this clonotype: One end of the junction is discordant with germline, which a read error may explain. The V call is TRBV5-8, the J call TRBJ2-6, with D perhaps TRBD1 (5 bases). Germline-derived CDR1 and CDR2 are SGHTS and YDEGEE. The length of the CDR3 is 12 residues. The CDR3 DNA follows: TGTGCCAGCAGCGCTGGGGCGTACACTGAAGCTTTC. Residues: CASSAGAYTEAF.

This clonotype was recorded at least ten times. V is TRBV20-1 and J is TRBJ2-7; D tentatively fits TRBD1 or TRBD2 (5 bases each). Trimming took off 5 bases at V and 3 bases at J, with 20 bases between the two ends. The CDR3 totals 15 residues. CDR1 is DFQATT, CDR2 SNEGSKA, per germline (reference sequence). Here the CDR3 reads CSAFGPGTLNYEQYF. The CDR3 DNA reads as TGCAGTGCTTTTGGCCCCGGGACGCTAAACTACGAGCAGTACTTC.

This clonotype has more than one count but fewer than ten. A much larger clone differs from this one at a single base, so this may be a read error. The rearrangement links TRBV7-9 to TRBJ2-7; 9 nucleotides agree with TRBD2. Germline V CDR1 and CDR2: SEHNR, FQNEAQ (reference sequence). The CDR3 loop spans 15 amino acids. The V and J ends lost 5 bases and 3 bases, in that order; junction bases with no gene match: 8. Here the CDR3 DNA reads TGTGCCAGCAGCCCGGGGTCTAGCGGGGACTACGAGCAGTACTTC. Its translation is CASSPGSSGDYEQYF.